Each of the 8 T cell receptor beta chains below was sequenced from the same sample in a study of early T cells in non-severe SARS-CoV-2 infection. TCRdb called the 5' RACE reads again in MiXCR, with one record for every CDR3 protein. Altogether about 35,000 distinct CDR3 sequences are present, 5.8% being singletons, with the ten largest covering around 7.6%. The material sequenced was whole blood. The receptors come from an adult who was a healthcare worker with PCR-confirmed SARS-CoV-2 infection or an uninfected control (not recorded which).

This clonotype was counted at least ten times. The rearrangement uses TRBV7-2 and TRBJ1-2, with D unresolved. There are 12 residues in the CDR3. CDR1 is SGHTA and CDR2 is FQGNSA in the germline V gene. The V end was cut by 6 bases, the J end by 5 bases, with 10 bases between. The CDR3 loop is CASRPDGYGYTF. CDR3 bases: TGTGCCAGCAGACCTGACGGGTATGGCTACACCTTC. The variable domain in full, with the rest retrieved from reference TRBV7-2 and TRBJ1-2, is GAGVSQSPSNKVTEKGKDVELRCDPISGHTALYWYRQSLGQGLEFLIYFQGNSAPDKSGLPSDRFSAERTGGSVSTLTIQRTQQEDSAVYLCASRPDGYGYTFGSGTRLTVV.

This chain connects TRBV5-4 to TRBJ2-6, with 11 bases lining up with TRBD1. The V segment lost 4 bases and the J segment 4 bases; nucleotides outside the gene matches: 10. Germline V gene data show CDR1 as SGHNT and CDR2 as YYREEE (reference sequence). The CDR3 totals 18 residues. The DNA of the CDR3 is TGTGCCAGCAGCCACCAAGGACAGGGGGCGGGAGGGGCCAACGTCCTGACTTTC. The encoded protein is CASSHQGQGAGGANVLTF.

Ten or more counts support this clonotype. The CDR3 loop reads CAISEPGPSRKQFF. The CDR3 nucleotides are TGTGCCATCAGTGAGCCCGGACCCAGTAGGAAGCAGTTCTTC. This chain links TRBV10-3 with TRBJ2-1, with D hard to call. The CDR3 contains 14 residues. V gave up 2 bases and J gave up 11 bases, with 16 bases separating them. Germline V gives CDR1 ENHRY, CDR2 SYGVKD.

V usage is TRBV20-1 and J usage is TRBJ2-1, with unresolved D. V was cut by 6 bases and J by 2 bases, with 8 bases left in between. This CDR3 has 12 residues. From germline, CDR1 is DFQATT and CDR2 SNEGSKA (reference sequence). The CDR3 nucleotides read TGCAGTGCCCCAACCCCCTACAATGAGCAGTTCTTC. Its protein is CSAPTPYNEQFF.

This clonotype was counted many times. The chain combines TRBV20-1 with TRBJ2-3, with D possibly being TRBD1 (6 bases). Germline V gives CDR1 DFQATT, CDR2 SNEGSKA (reference sequence). The CDR3 is 16 amino acids. The V end was cut by 1 base, the J end by 2 bases, with 16 bases between. The CDR3 nucleotides read TGCAGTGCTAGAGGGTTACCGGACAGATTCACAGATACGCAGTATTTT. Translation gives CSARGLPDRFTDTQYF.

V and J are TRBV5-1 and TRBJ2-1; 10 nucleotides line up with TRBD2. The germline V gene encodes CDR1 SGHRS and CDR2 YFSETQ. The length of the CDR3 is 15 residues. The V and J ends lost 2 bases and 8 bases, in that order; junction bases with no gene match: 7. The CDR3 sequence: CASSLSSGRAHEQFF. CDR3 coding DNA: TGCGCCAGCAGCTTATCCAGCGGGAGGGCCCATGAGCAGTTCTTC. The variable domain in full, with the rest retrieved from reference TRBV5-1 and TRBJ2-1, is KAGVTQTPRYLIKTRGQQVTLSCSPISGHRSVSWYQQTPGQGLQFLFEYFSETQRNKGNFPGRFSGRQFSNSRSEMNVSTLELGDSALYLCASSLSSGRAHEQFFGPGTRLTVL.

This clonotype was seen a handful of times. At one end the junction does not follow the germline gene, possibly because of a read error. V is TRBV20-1 and J is TRBJ2-3; D may be TRBD1 (6 bases). The CDR3 is 13 amino acids. Germline CDR1 DFQATT, CDR2 SNEGSKA (reference sequence). CDR3 bases: TGCAGTGCTAGCCCCGAGGGACCCTCGGGACATCATTTT. Amino acid sequence: CSASPEGPSGHHF.

By sample fraction, this clonotype is medium-sized. V and J are TRBV2 and TRBJ2-7, with a tentative D call TRBD2 (5 bases). Germline-derived CDR1 and CDR2 are SNHLY and FYNNEI. Trimming stripped 7 bases from V and 5 bases from J, with 15 bases between. This CDR3 is 13 amino acids long. CDR3 region: CASTAEGRNEQYF. The DNA of the CDR3 is TGTGCCAGCACTGCCGAGGGAAGGAACGAGCAGTACTTC.